The next 27 T cell receptor beta chains were all read from a single sample in a study of T cell responses to AZD1222 COVID-19 vaccine. The data were produced by immunoSEQ multiplex PCR, yet TCRdb's version contains in-frame clones alone and is incomplete. The table lists approximately 85,000 clones, about 90% of them singletons. The starting material was peripheral blood, obtained on day 0 of AZD1222 vaccination. These receptors were taken from an adult in good health.

The chain couples TRBV19 to TRBJ1-5; perhaps TRBD1 as D (5 bases). The CDR3 totals 15 residues. Germline CDR1 is LNHDA and CDR2 is SQIVND (reference sequence). Trimming left V 4 bases short and J 5 bases short, with 15 bases between. The DNA for the CDR3 is TGTGCCAGTAGTAACGGGCAGGGCCGGGATCAGCCCCAGCATTTT. This codes for CASSNGQGRDQPQHF. Complete variable domain (other parts from reference TRBV19 and TRBJ1-5): DGGITQSPKYLFRKEGQNVTLSCEQNLNHDAMYWYRQDPGQGLRLIYYSQIVNDFQKGDIAEGYSVSREKKESFPLTVTSAQKNPTAFYLCASSNGQGRDQPQHFGDGTRLSIL.

The chain is built from TRBV19 and TRBJ1-2, with a tentative D call TRBD1 (6 bases). The CDR3 is 14 residues long. Germline CDR1 reads LNHDA; CDR2 reads SQIVND (reference sequence). The V gene lost 1 base and the J gene lost 2 bases, with 8 bases spanning the gap. This CDR3 is CASSIGQANYGYTF. The CDR3, as DNA: TGTGCCAGTAGTATAGGACAGGCCAACTATGGCTACACCTTC.

The V call is TRBV11-2, the J call TRBJ1-1; 7 nucleotides agree with TRBD1. V lost 4 bases, J lost 1 base, and 6 bases stayed unmatched. This CDR3 is 15 amino acids long. CDR1 and CDR2 from the germline V gene are SGHAT and FQNNGV. CDR3 sequence (DNA): TGTGCCAGCAGCTATGCCCCAGGGGGGAACACTGAAGCTTTCTTT. This translates into CASSYAPGGNTEAFF.

The V and J genes are TRBV5-4 and TRBJ1-5; 7 bases agree with TRBD1. Germline lookup yields CDR1 SGHNT and CDR2 YYREEE (reference sequence). CDR3 length: 14 amino acids. J gave up 0 bases and V 5 bases, and 2 bases lay outside the gene matches. CDR3 region: CASSRTGSNQPQHF. CDR3 sequence (DNA): TGTGCCAGCAGTCGGACAGGTAGCAATCAGCCCCAGCATTTT.

The gene calls are TRBV21-1 and TRBJ1-5; the table gives TRBD1 as D, unverified against the DNA. TRBV21-1 is listed as a pseudogene. The CDR3 has 16 residues. CDR3 region: CASSIRTSGANQPQHF. DNA of the CDR3: TGTGCCAGCAGCATTCGGACATCCGGCGCTAATCAGCCCCAGCATTTT.

The chain recombines TRBV14 with TRBJ2-2; maybe TRBD1 (6 bases). The CDR3 totals 15 residues. CDR1 and CDR2 (germline): SGHDN, FVKESK. The V end was cut by 3 bases, the J end by 8 bases, with 16 bases between. The CDR3 here is CASSHSRQGKGELFF. CDR3 DNA sequence: TGTGCCAGCAGCCACTCCAGGCAGGGGAAGGGGGAGCTGTTTTTT.

J is TRBJ2-1 and V is TRBV6-1, with 13 bases lining up with TRBD2. V shed 4 bases and J 4 bases; nucleotides not matched to a gene: 4. The CDR3 is 16 amino acids. Looked up from germline, CDR1 is MNHNS and CDR2 is SASEGT. The CDR3 nucleotides are TGTGCCAGCAGTGGGACTAGCGGGGGCTATTACAATGAGCAGTTCTTC. Translating it yields CASSGTSGGYYNEQFF.

In this sample, this clone turned up once. The rearrangement joins TRBV18 to TRBJ2-2; 9 nucleotides match TRBD1. Per germline, CDR1 KGHSH and CDR2 LQKENI. The CDR3 spans 15 residues. V was clipped by 4 bases and J by 6 bases; unmatched bases: 6. This chain's CDR3 is CASSLLQGAAGELFF. In DNA, the CDR3 is TGTGCCAGCTCACTCTTACAGGGGGCCGCCGGGGAGCTGTTTTTT.

This clone turned up a few times. V is TRBV4-3 and J is TRBJ1-5, with D unresolved. Trimming removed 0 bases at V and 2 bases at J, with 5 bases between. The CDR3 sequence is 14 residues long. Germline CDR1 is LGHNA and CDR2 is YSLEER. The CDR3 is CASSQDMGNQPQHF. The CDR3 coding sequence is TGCGCCAGCAGCCAAGATATGGGCAATCAGCCCCAGCATTTT.

The rearrangement uses TRBV7-2 and TRBJ2-7; TRBD1 matches at 8 bases. The junction had 7 bases not matched to a gene; V was cut back by 5 bases and J by 4 bases. The V gene's germline CDR1 is SGHTA and CDR2 FQGNSA. The CDR3 loop spans 14 amino acids. CDR3 sequence (DNA): TGTGCCAGCAGCACCGGGACAGGACCGTACGAGCAGTACTTC. Protein product: CASSTGTGPYEQYF.

The CDR3 DNA reads TGTGCCAGCAGCTCCAGGGGGGGGAGCTCTGGAAACACCATATATTTT. Translation: CASSSRGGSSGNTIYF. The chain couples TRBV9 to TRBJ1-3, with TRBD1 identical over 7 bases. After removal of 4 bases from V and 0 bases from J, the junction contained 7 bases not matched to a gene. The germline V gene has CDR1 SGDLS and CDR2 YYNGEE. The length of the CDR3 is 16 residues.

The chain is built from TRBV5-6 and TRBJ1-1, with TRBD1 as a possible D gene (5 bases). This CDR3 spans 14 amino acids. Germline V gene sequence: CDR1 SGHDT, CDR2 YYEEEE. Trimming removed 4 bases at V and 1 base at J, with 11 bases between. In DNA, the CDR3 is TGTGCCAGCAGCCCCGGGACGGGGAACACTGAAGCTTTCTTT. Protein: CASSPGTGNTEAFF.

The rearrangement joins TRBV7-2 to TRBJ2-7, with TRBD1 as a possible D gene (6 bases). Trimming left V 2 bases short and J 2 bases short, with 13 bases between. The CDR3 sequence is 15 residues long. Germline CDR1 is SGHTA and CDR2 is FQGNSA. This chain's CDR3 is CASSLTRTETYEQYF. The CDR3, as DNA: TGTGCCAGCAGCTTAACTAGGACAGAAACCTACGAGCAGTACTTC.

The chain recombines TRBV5-5 with TRBJ1-3; no firm D call. Trimming pared 0 bases from V and 3 bases from J, leaving 7 bases between. Germline loops: CDR1 SGHKS, CDR2 YYEKEE (reference sequence). The CDR3 is 14 amino acids. The CDR3 protein is CASSLESRGNTIYF. Here the CDR3 DNA reads TGTGCCAGCAGCTTGGAGTCCCGTGGAAACACCATATATTTT.

V gene TRBV24-1 combines with J gene TRBJ2-2; D is possibly TRBD1 or TRBD2 (5 bases each). The CDR3 covers 14 residues. V lost 5 bases to trimming and J lost 7 bases, with 13 bases between them. Germline V gene sequence: CDR1 KGHDR, CDR2 SFDVKD. This chain's CDR3 is CATSGLGENGELFF. As DNA, the CDR3 is TGTGCCACCAGTGGGTTGGGGGAAAACGGGGAGCTGTTTTTT.

The chain recombines TRBV27 with TRBJ1-2, with no clear D. The CDR3 consists of 19 residues. The germline V and J ends were trimmed by 3 bases and 0 bases, with 23 bases remaining between them. Looked up from germline, CDR1 is MNHEY and CDR2 is SMNVEV (reference sequence). The CDR3 loop reads CASSFYRPNAATSNYGYTF. The CDR3 DNA is TGTGCCAGCAGTTTCTATCGCCCCAACGCCGCCACCTCTAACTATGGCTACACCTTC.

The rearrangement joins TRBV5-1 to TRBJ1-1; D gene unclear. The V gene lost 4 bases and the J gene lost 0 bases, with 10 bases spanning the gap. The CDR3 spans 14 residues. Germline V gene data show CDR1 as SGHRS and CDR2 as YFSETQ. CDR3 coding DNA: TGCGCCAGCAGCCGAGAGTCCTTGAACACTGAAGCTTTCTTT. It codes for CASSRESLNTEAFF.

The rearrangement joins TRBV28 to TRBJ1-1; D gene ambiguous. This CDR3 has 13 residues. The germline V gene has CDR1 MDHEN and CDR2 SYDVKM. V was clipped by 7 bases and J by 0 bases, with 9 bases between them. The DNA for the CDR3 is TGTGCCAGCACGACTACACTGAACACTGAAGCTTTCTTT. This gives the protein CASTTTLNTEAFF.

The genes are TRBV28 and TRBJ1-2; possible D gene TRBD1, 6 bases. Between the trimmed V and J ends, which lost 8 bases and 6 bases, there was a span of 16 bases. Per the germline V gene, CDR1 is MDHEN and CDR2 is SYDVKM. The CDR3 covers 13 residues. This CDR3 reads CASLPGGAHGYTF. DNA of the CDR3: TGTGCCAGCCTACCGGGGGGGGCGCATGGCTACACCTTC.

As DNA, the CDR3 is TGTGCCAGCAGTGAACCGCAGGGCTTAAGTTCACCCCTCCACTTT. Translated, it gives CASSEPQGLSSPLHF. This chain joins TRBV6-1 and TRBJ1-6; perhaps TRBD1 as D (5 bases). Trimming shortened V by 2 bases and J by 9 bases, and 14 bases separated the two germline ends. Per the germline V gene, CDR1 is MNHNS and CDR2 is SASEGT. The CDR3 covers 15 residues.

V is TRBV4-2 and J is TRBJ1-5; 8 nucleotides match TRBD1. Germline loops: CDR1 LGHNA, CDR2 YNFKEQ. The CDR3 has 17 residues. J gave up 9 bases and V 1 base, and 14 bases lay outside the gene matches. The CDR3 is CASSQGEDRADLWPQHF. The CDR3 coding sequence is TGTGCCAGCAGCCAAGGCGAGGACAGGGCGGATCTCTGGCCCCAGCATTTT.

The rearrangement links TRBV12-5 to TRBJ2-1; TRBD2 matches at 11 bases. V was clipped by 4 bases and J by 9 bases; unmatched bases: 17. The CDR3 contains 18 residues. CDR1 is LGHNT and CDR2 is FRNRAP in the germline V gene. CDR3 region: CASGSGTSGTHVGGEQFF. The DNA for the CDR3 is TGTGCTAGTGGTTCCGGGACTAGCGGAACCCACGTCGGGGGTGAGCAGTTCTTC.

This chain connects TRBV7-6 to TRBJ2-2, with TRBD1 identical over 10 bases. The CDR3 runs to 17 residues. Germline CDR1 and CDR2: SGHVS and FNYEAQ. V was clipped by 6 bases and J by 6 bases; unmatched bases: 13. CDR3 sequence: CASRPRPGTGDSGELFF. CDR3 in DNA: TGTGCCAGCAGACCCAGACCCGGGACAGGGGATTCCGGGGAGCTGTTTTTT.

This clone came up once. In DNA form, the CDR3 reads TGTGCCAGCAGCCCTGTACTGGCCTATGGCTACACCTTC. This encodes CASSPVLAYGYTF. The chain carries TRBV7-8 and TRBJ1-2; D call uncertain. Germline V gives CDR1 SGHVS, CDR2 FQNEAQ. The length of the CDR3 is 13 residues. V dropped 5 bases and J dropped 4 bases, with 11 bases sitting between them.

The rearrangement links TRBV10-1 to TRBJ1-1; possible D gene TRBD1, 5 bases. The CDR3 contains 14 residues. Per the germline V gene, CDR1 is WNHNN and CDR2 is SYGVQD (reference sequence). V was cut by 0 bases and J by 5 bases, with 10 bases left in between. In DNA form, the CDR3 reads TGCGCCAGCAGTGAGTCGGGACGAGGGACTGAAGCTTTCTTT. The encoded protein is CASSESGRGTEAFF.

The V call is TRBV6-5, the J call TRBJ1-2, with D maybe TRBD1 (5 bases). Germline assignment: CDR1 MNHEY and CDR2 SVGAGI. Trimming left V 7 bases short and J 4 bases short, with 13 bases between. The CDR3 contains 13 residues. Here the CDR3 reads CASTSPRAYGYTF. The CDR3 region has the DNA TGTGCCAGCACCAGCCCCAGGGCCTATGGCTACACCTTC.

V gene TRBV6-5 combines with J gene TRBJ2-7; possibly TRBD1 for D (6 bases). Germline V gene data show CDR1 as MNHEY and CDR2 as SVGAGI. Trimming took off 5 bases at V and 3 bases at J, with 14 bases between the two ends. This CDR3 is built from 14 residues. The CDR3 sequence is CASSRQAKGYEQYF. CDR3 nucleotides: TGTGCCAGCAGTAGACAGGCTAAGGGCTACGAGCAGTACTTC.